The TCR beta chain under discussion was sequenced for a study of T cells after posttransplantation cyclophosphamide. Points from the study as a whole: TRB clonality was highly associated with recipient CMV seropositivity and reactivation.

Germline assignment: CDR1 SGHTA and CDR2 FQGTGA. The CDR3 is 16 amino acids. Trimming left V 4 bases short and J 0 bases short, with 12 bases between. Profiling relied on immunoSEQ multiplex PCR, and the TCRdb table lists in-frame clones only, not all of them. The sample offers tens of thousands of clones and no singletons, the top ten holding about 2.2%. This clone came up many times. Its antigen is still unknown. The V and J genes are TRBV7-3 and TRBJ2-2; D uncertain. The TCR originated in a middle-aged man in good health, CMV-negative, and a related stem cell transplant donor. The sequenced sample was PBMCs. This CDR3 reads CASSSESRANTGELFF. The CDR3 region has the DNA TGTGCCAGCAGCTCGGAGAGCCGCGCGAACACCGGGGAGCTGTTTTTT.